Below, one T cell receptor (beta chain) is given with its context. Clones were read by immunoSEQ multiplex PCR, and TCRdb kept only the in-frame ones, dropping some. In the table there are 65,000 to 85,000 clones, 89% of which are singletons. This sample stems from a study of blood T cell repertoires in COVID-19. The sample comprised peripheral blood. This TCR was sampled from a man in his fifties or sixties with active COVID-19.

The CDR3 DNA follows: TGTGCCTGGAGTTGGGGGACTGACACCGGGGAGCTGTTTTTT. Residues: CAWSWGTDTGELFF. V usage is TRBV30 and J usage is TRBJ2-2; D may be TRBD2 (6 bases). CDR1 and CDR2 (germline): GTSNPN, SVGIG (reference sequence). The V end was cut by 2 bases, the J end by 3 bases, with 10 bases between. This CDR3 region has 14 residues.